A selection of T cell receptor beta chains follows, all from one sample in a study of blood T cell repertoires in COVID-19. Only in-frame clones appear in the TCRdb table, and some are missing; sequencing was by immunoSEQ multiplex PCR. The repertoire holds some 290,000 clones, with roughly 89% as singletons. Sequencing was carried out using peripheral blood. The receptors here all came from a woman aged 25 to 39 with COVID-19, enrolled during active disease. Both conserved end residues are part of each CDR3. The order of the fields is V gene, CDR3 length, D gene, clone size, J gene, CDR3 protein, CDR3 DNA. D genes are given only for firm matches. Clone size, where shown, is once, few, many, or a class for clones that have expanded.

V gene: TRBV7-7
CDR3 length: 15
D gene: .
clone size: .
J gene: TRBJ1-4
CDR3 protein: CASTPLPQDNEKLFF
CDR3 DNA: TGTGCCAGCACTCCTCTGCCCCAGGATAATGAAAAACTGTTTTTT

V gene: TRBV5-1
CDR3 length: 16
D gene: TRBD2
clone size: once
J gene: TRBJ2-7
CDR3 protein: CASSLKRGGNSYEQYF
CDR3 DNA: TGCGCCAGCAGCCTCAAGCGGGGGGGAAACTCCTACGAGCAGTACTTC

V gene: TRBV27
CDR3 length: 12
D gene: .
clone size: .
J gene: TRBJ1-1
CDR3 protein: CASSSEGFEAFF
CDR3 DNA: TGTGCCAGCAGTTCCGAGGGTTTTGAAGCTTTCTTT

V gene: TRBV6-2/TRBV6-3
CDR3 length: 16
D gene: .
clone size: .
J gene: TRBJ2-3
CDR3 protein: CASSYGGALGTDTQYF
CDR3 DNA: TGTGCCAGCAGTTACGGGGGGGCCCTAGGCACAGATACGCAGTATTTT

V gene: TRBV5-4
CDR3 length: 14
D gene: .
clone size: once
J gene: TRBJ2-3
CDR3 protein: CATLGAGARNTQYF
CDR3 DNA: TGTGCCACTTTGGGGGCGGGGGCCAGGAATACGCAGTATTTT

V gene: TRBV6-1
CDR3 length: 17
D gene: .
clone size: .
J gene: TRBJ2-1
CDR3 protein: CASSEGQANPTYNEQFF
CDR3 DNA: TGTGCCAGCAGTGAAGGACAGGCGAACCCCACCTACAATGAGCAGTTCTTC

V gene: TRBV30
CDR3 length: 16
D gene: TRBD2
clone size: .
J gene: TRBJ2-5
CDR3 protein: CAWSGGLAGGPGTQYF
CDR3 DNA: TGTGCCTGGAGTGGAGGGCTAGCGGGGGGGCCAGGGACCCAGTACTTC

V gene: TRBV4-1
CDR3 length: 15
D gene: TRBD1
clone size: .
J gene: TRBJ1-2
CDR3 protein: CASSQWTGGGYGYTF
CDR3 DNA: TGCGCCAGCAGCCAATGGACAGGGGGAGGATATGGCTACACCTTC

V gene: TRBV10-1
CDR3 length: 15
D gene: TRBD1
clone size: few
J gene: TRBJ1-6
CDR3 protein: CASSEPSGTGTPLHF
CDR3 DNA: TGCGCCAGCAGTGAGCCTTCCGGGACAGGGACACCCCTCCACTTT

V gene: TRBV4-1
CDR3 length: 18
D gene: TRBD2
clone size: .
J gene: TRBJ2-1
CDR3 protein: CASSQDSRLAGDYNEQFF
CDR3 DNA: TGCGCCAGCAGCCAAGATAGTCGTCTGGCGGGGGACTACAATGAGCAGTTCTTC

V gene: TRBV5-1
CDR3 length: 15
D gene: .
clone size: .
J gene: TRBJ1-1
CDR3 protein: CASSLERWMNTEAFF
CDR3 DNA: TGCGCCAGCAGCTTGGAGCGGTGGATGAACACTGAAGCTTTCTTT

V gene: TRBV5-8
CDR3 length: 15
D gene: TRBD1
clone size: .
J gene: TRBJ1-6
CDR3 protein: CASSPGGGLNSPLHF
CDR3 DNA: TGTGCCAGCAGCCCCGGAGGGGGCCTGAATTCACCCCTCCACTTT

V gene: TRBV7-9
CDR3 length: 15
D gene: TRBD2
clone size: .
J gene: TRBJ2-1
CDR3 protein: CASSLSGGAHNEQFF
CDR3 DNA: TGTGCCAGCAGCCTTAGCGGGGGGGCTCACAATGAGCAGTTCTTC

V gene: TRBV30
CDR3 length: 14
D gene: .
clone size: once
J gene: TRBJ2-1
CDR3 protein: CAWTEAAIYNEQFF
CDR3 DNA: TGTGCCTGGACCGAAGCGGCTATCTACAATGAGCAGTTCTTC

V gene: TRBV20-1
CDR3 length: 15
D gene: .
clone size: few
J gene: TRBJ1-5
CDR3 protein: CSASGTGGGNQPQHF
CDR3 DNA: TGCAGTGCTAGTGGGACCGGGGGGGGAAATCAGCCCCAGCATTTT

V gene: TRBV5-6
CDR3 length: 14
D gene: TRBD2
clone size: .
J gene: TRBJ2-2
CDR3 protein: CASSWAGDTGELFF
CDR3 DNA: TGTGCCAGCAGCTGGGCGGGGGACACCGGGGAGCTGTTTTTT

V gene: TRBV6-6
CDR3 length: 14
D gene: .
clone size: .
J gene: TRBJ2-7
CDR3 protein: CASSYSDSGYEQYF
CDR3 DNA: TGTGCCAGCAGTTACTCGGACTCGGGGTACGAGCAGTACTTC

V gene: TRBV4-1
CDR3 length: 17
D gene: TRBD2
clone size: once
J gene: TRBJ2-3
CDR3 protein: CASSQDMGLAGVGTQYF
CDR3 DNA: TGCGCCAGCAGCCAAGACATGGGACTAGCGGGGGTTGGGACGCAGTATTTT